The rows below give T cell receptor beta chains drawn from one sample of a study of blood T cell repertoires in COVID-19. TCRdb keeps only in-frame clones here, not all; method: immunoSEQ multiplex PCR. This sample carries 120,000 to 150,000 clones, almost 80% of them seen once, and the ten largest clones take roughly 8.7%. The sample comprised peripheral blood. These receptors were taken from a man in his forties or fifties with active or convalescent COVID-19. The CDR3 runs from the conserved cysteine through the conserved F or W. The D gene is left open where the match is weak. The size entry is marked missing in some rows and otherwise reads once, few, many or a size class.

TRBV19	TRBD2	TRBJ2-1	.	CASASGRKNNEQFF	TGTGCCAGTGCTAGCGGGAGGAAGAACAATGAGCAGTTCTTC
TRBV13	.	TRBJ1-1	.	CASSILQGSEAFF	TGTGCCAGCAGCATCCTTCAGGGTTCTGAAGCTTTCTTT
TRBV3-1/TRBV3-2	TRBD1	TRBJ1-4	.	CASSPTGEAPNEKLFF	TGTGCCAGCAGCCCGACAGGGGAAGCGCCTAATGAAAAACTGTTTTTT
TRBV7-6	.	TRBJ1-3	.	CASSLGRVRGDTIYF	TGTGCCAGCAGCTTAGGACGAGTCCGGGGAGACACCATATATTTT
TRBV7-3	TRBD1	TRBJ1-2	once	CASSLSPSATGGDYGYTF	TGTGCCAGCAGCTTAAGCCCTTCGGCGACAGGGGGCGACTATGGCTACACCTTC
TRBV6-2/TRBV6-3	TRBD1	TRBJ1-6	.	CASSYPTGSSYNSPLHF	TGTGCCAGCAGTTACCCGACAGGGAGCTCCTATAATTCACCCCTCCACTTT
TRBV27	.	TRBJ2-3	.	CASSLNPGTDTQYF	TGTGCCAGCAGTTTAAATCCAGGCACAGATACGCAGTATTTT
TRBV19	.	TRBJ1-1	once	CASSIGDGGEAFF	TGTGCCAGTAGTATAGGGGACGGAGGGGAAGCTTTCTTT
TRBV3-1/TRBV3-2	.	TRBJ1-2	.	CASSLLDRRGYGYTF	TGTGCCAGCAGCCTCTTAGATCGGCGGGGCTATGGCTACACCTTC
TRBV28	TRBD2	TRBJ2-1	.	CASSPWTSGNNEQFF	TGTGCCAGCAGTCCTTGGACTAGCGGGAACAATGAGCAGTTCTTC
TRBV19	.	TRBJ2-5	.	CASSSPGTPKETQYF	TGTGCCAGTAGTTCCCCCGGGACTCCAAAAGAGACCCAGTACTTC
TRBV11-2	.	TRBJ1-2	.	CASSLSQGTNYGYTF	TGTGCCAGCAGCTTATCACAGGGAACTAACTATGGCTACACCTTC
TRBV27	TRBD2	TRBJ2-1	.	CASSLLAGAYNEQFF	TGTGCCAGCAGTCTTCTAGCGGGGGCCTACAATGAGCAGTTCTTC
TRBV11-2	.	TRBJ2-7	once	CASSLEGGQTITYEQYF	TGTGCCAGCAGCTTAGAGGGGGGGCAGACTATTACCTACGAGCAGTACTTC
TRBV5-1	.	TRBJ2-6	.	CASSLVSLDTSPSGANVPTF	TGCGCCAGCAGCTTGGTATCTTTGGACACCTCTCCCTCTGGGGCCAACGTCCCGACTTTC
TRBV2	.	TRBJ1-2	.	CASKSDRLGYTF	TGTGCCAGCAAGTCAGACCGACTTGGCTACACCTTC
TRBV28	.	TRBJ2-2	once	CASRYRGRGGELFF	TGTGCCAGCAGGTACAGGGGGAGGGGCGGGGAGCTGTTTTTT
TRBV27	.	TRBJ1-6	.	CASSPQGIINSPLHF	TGTGCCAGCAGTCCCCAGGGGATCATTAATTCACCCCTCCACTTT
TRBV27	.	TRBJ2-5	few	CASRQQETQYF	TGTGCCAGCAGACAGCAAGAGACCCAGTACTTC
TRBV25-1	.	TRBJ1-2	.	CASSESGLYGYTF	TGTGCCAGCAGTGAAAGTGGACTGTATGGCTACACCTTC
TRBV2	.	TRBJ2-5	.	CASRGRETQYF	TGTGCCAGCAGGGGGAGGGAGACCCAGTACTTC
TRBV3-1/TRBV3-2	.	TRBJ2-7	.	CASSREINRQISYEQYF	TGTGCCAGCAGCCGCGAGATAAACAGGCAAATCTCCTACGAGCAGTACTTC
TRBV24-1	TRBD1	TRBJ1-1	.	CATSDPPGQGWVKNTEAFF	TGTGCCACCAGTGACCCCCCGGGACAGGGTTGGGTTAAGAACACTGAAGCTTTCTTT
TRBV7-3	TRBD2	TRBJ2-2	few	CASSFLAVTSGSEGTGELFF	TGTGCCAGCAGCTTCTTGGCTGTGACTAGCGGCTCGGAGGGCACCGGGGAGCTGTTTTTT
TRBV18	.	TRBJ1-2	.	CASSPGGLEGYTF	TGTGCCAGCTCACCAGGAGGGTTGGAGGGCTACACCTTC
TRBV5-6	.	TRBJ2-3	.	CASSGQFTDTQYF	TGTGCCAGCAGCGGACAGTTCACAGATACGCAGTATTTT
TRBV30	TRBD1	TRBJ1-6	.	CAWWTGQHNSPLHF	TGTGCCTGGTGGACGGGACAGCACAATTCACCCCTCCACTTT
TRBV19	TRBD1	TRBJ1-5	.	CASSIGQGRQPQHF	TGTGCCAGTAGTATCGGACAGGGGAGACAGCCCCAGCATTTT
TRBV5-8	TRBD1	TRBJ2-2	.	CASSFGQGDGGELFF	TGTGCCAGCAGCTTTGGACAGGGTGACGGCGGGGAGCTGTTTTTT